The rows below give T cell receptor beta chains drawn from one sample of a study of neurological immune-mediated disorders. TCRdb called the 5' RACE reads again in MiXCR, with one record for every CDR3 protein. The table shows tens of thousands of distinct CDR3 sequences, with under 5% occurring only once. The sequenced material came from CD4+ T cells from blood. These receptors originate from a woman aged 40 to 50 with multiple sclerosis. Both conserved end residues are part of each CDR3. The D gene is left open where the match is weak. Expanded clones get a size class; other rows say once, few or many, or leave the size out.

TRBJ2-2,NA,14,many,TRBV5-1,TGCGCCAGCAGCTTGCAGGGAAGGGTCGGGGAGCTGTTTTTT,CASSLQGRVGELFF
TRBJ1-2,NA,12,NA,TRBV5-1,TGCGCCAGCAGCTTCGCAGGGGAAGGCTACACCTTC,CASSFAGEGYTF
TRBJ1-3,NA,15,many,TRBV11-2,TGTGCCAGCAGCTTAGAGAGGGTCTCTGGAAACACCATATATTTT,CASSLERVSGNTIYF
TRBJ1-3,TRBD1,14,many,TRBV11-3,TGTGCCAGCAGCGGACAGGGGAGCGGAAACACCATATATTTT,CASSGQGSGNTIYF
TRBJ2-1,NA,14,many,TRBV5-1,TGCGCCAGCAGCTTTGGACAGTCACTTGGAGAGCAGTTCTTC,CASSFGQSLGEQFF
TRBJ2-3,NA,14,many,TRBV9,TGTGCCAGCAGCGTAGCCTCCCGCACAGATACGCAGTATTTT,CASSVASRTDTQYF
TRBJ2-3,NA,13,many,TRBV5-8,TGTGCCAGCAGCTTGAGCAGCACAGATACGCAGTATTTT,CASSLSSTDTQYF
TRBJ2-2,NA,13,many,TRBV5-1,TGCGCCAGCAGCTTGGCCAAGGAGGTGGAGCTGTTTTTT,CASSLAKEVELFF
TRBJ1-1,TRBD1,18,many,TRBV7-9,TGTGCCAGCAGCTTAGGGGGGACAGGGGTTCGCGTGAACACTGAAGCTTTCTTT,CASSLGGTGVRVNTEAFF
TRBJ2-1,TRBD1,16,many,TRBV5-1,TGCGCCAGCAGCTCGTTAGGACAGGGGGCTGGGAATGAGCAGTTCTTC,CASSSLGQGAGNEQFF
TRBJ2-1,NA,14,many,TRBV4-1,TGCGCCAGCAGCCAAGACTATAGGGTCGATGAGCAGTTCTTC,CASSQDYRVDEQFF
TRBJ1-2,NA,15,many,TRBV5-4,TGTGCCAGCAGCTTCCGGCTCGGATTAGAATATGGCTACACCTTC,CASSFRLGLEYGYTF
TRBJ2-7,TRBD2,16,NA,TRBV4-2,TGTGCAAGCAACCAAGATTTGGGCGGGAGCTCCTACGAGCAGTACTTC,CASNQDLGGSSYEQYF
TRBJ2-3,NA,15,many,TRBV29-1,TGCAGCGTTGACAACAGACCCACTAGCACAGATACGCAGTATTTT,CSVDNRPTSTDTQYF
TRBJ2-2,NA,15,few,TRBV2,TGTGCCAGCTTGCGTCCGGGGGCGAGCACCGGGGAGCTGTTTTTT,CASLRPGASTGELFF
TRBJ2-3,NA,12,many,TRBV9,TGTGCCAGCAGCGTAGAGGGAGATACGCAGTATTTT,CASSVEGDTQYF
TRBJ2-7,TRBD1,15,NA,TRBV7-3,TGTGCCAGCAGCCCGGGGACAGGTTTTGCCTACGAGCAGTACTTT,CASSPGTGFAYEQYF
TRBJ2-3,TRBD2,16,many,TRBV5-1,TGCGCCAGCAGGAGGACTAGCGGGGGGCCCACAGATACGCAGTATTTT,CASRRTSGGPTDTQYF
TRBJ2-7,NA,15,many,TRBV28,TGTGCCAGCAGTTTGCAGGCGGGGCATTCCTACGAGCAGTACTTC,CASSLQAGHSYEQYF
TRBJ1-6,NA,13,many,TRBV29-1,TGCAGCGTGGGACGGGACGTAAATTCACCCCTCCACTTT,CSVGRDVNSPLHF
TRBJ1-5,NA,13,few,TRBV2,TGTGCCAGCAGTGACATTAGCAATCAGCCCCAGCATTTT,CASSDISNQPQHF
TRBJ2-7,TRBD2,14,many,TRBV5-1,TGCGCCAGCAGCTTGAGCTTAGCGGGGGACGAGCAGTACTTC,CASSLSLAGDEQYF
TRBJ1-1,NA,15,many,TRBV20-1,TGCAGTGCTCCCCGGAAACGGACGGTGAACACTGAAGCTTTCTTT,CSAPRKRTVNTEAFF
TRBJ2-2,NA,14,many,TRBV20-1,TGCAGTGCTAGAACCGGGACCTTAACCGGGGAGCTGTTTTTT,CSARTGTLTGELFF
TRBJ2-3,NA,16,many,TRBV4-1,TGCGCCAGCAGCCTATTGCAGGGGTATGTTGGAGATACGCAGTATTTT,CASSLLQGYVGDTQYF
TRBJ2-7,TRBD2,14,many,TRBV5-1,TGCGCCAGCAGCTTGGCCGGAGCCGGGGGGGAGCAGTACTTC,CASSLAGAGGEQYF
TRBJ1-1,NA,16,many,TRBV6-1,TGTGCCAGCACCCCCCTTTGGGGGGCAGGAGGCACTGAAGCTTTCTTT,CASTPLWGAGGTEAFF
TRBJ1-2,NA,14,many,TRBV12-3/TRBV12-4,TGTGCCAGCAGGAACGGAGGGAGGGGCTATGGCTACACCTTC,CASRNGGRGYGYTF
TRBJ1-2,TRBD1,15,many,TRBV29-1,TGCAGCGTTGAAGACAGGGACAGGGGGGCCTATGGCTACACCTTC,CSVEDRDRGAYGYTF
TRBJ2-3,TRBD1,16,many,TRBV5-1,TGCGCCAGCAGCTTTTACAGGGGTGGGAGCACAGATACGCAGTATTTT,CASSFYRGGSTDTQYF
TRBJ1-1,TRBD1,14,many,TRBV5-1,TGCGCCAGCAGCCACAGGGGGCAGGACACTGAAGCTTTCTTT,CASSHRGQDTEAFF
TRBJ1-4,TRBD1,11,many,TRBV20-1,TGTTCGGGACAGTTTAATGAAAAACTGTTTTTT,CSGQFNEKLFF
TRBJ1-1,NA,13,many,TRBV6-5,TGTGCCAGCAGTTACGGGGGACACACTGAAGCTTTCTTT,CASSYGGHTEAFF
TRBJ1-1,NA,16,many,TRBV3-1,TGTGCCAGCAGCCAAGTTCTGGGACGGGGAGACACTGAAGCTTTCTTT,CASSQVLGRGDTEAFF
TRBJ2-3,NA,18,many,TRBV11-2,TGTGCCAGCAGCCACTACGCGGGACAGCGGACCCGCACAGATACGCAGTATTTT,CASSHYAGQRTRTDTQYF
TRBJ1-5,TRBD1,13,many,TRBV29-1,TGCAGCGTTACCGACAGGGCGGGACAGCCCCAGCATTTT,CSVTDRAGQPQHF
TRBJ1-1,NA,14,many,TRBV5-1,TGCGCCAGCAGACCCGACGACAGGAACACTGAAGCTTTCTTT,CASRPDDRNTEAFF
TRBJ1-2,NA,15,many,TRBV5-1,TGCGCCACCAAGCCAACCGGGACTGATCTCTATGGCTACACCTTC,CATKPTGTDLYGYTF
TRBJ2-2,TRBD2,16,many,TRBV11-2,TGTGCCAGCAGCTTACGCGGGGGGGCCGACACCGGGGAGCTGTTTTTT,CASSLRGGADTGELFF
TRBJ2-5,NA,16,many,TRBV5-1,TGCGCCAGCAGCTGGTACCGGGGCGGGGCGCAAGAGACCCAGTACTTC,CASSWYRGGAQETQYF
TRBJ2-7,TRBD1,15,many,TRBV6-6,TGTGCCAGCAGTTACGGACAGGGGGGATCCTACGAGCAGTACTTC,CASSYGQGGSYEQYF
TRBJ2-2,TRBD2,16,many,TRBV20-1,TGCAGTGCTAGAGAAACTAGCGGGGGGGACACCGGGGAGCTGTTTTTT,CSARETSGGDTGELFF
TRBJ1-2,NA,17,many,TRBV7-8,TGTGCCAGCAGCCCCTTGTGGGGTTCAGGGAAAGCCTATGGCTACACCTTC,CASSPLWGSGKAYGYTF
TRBJ2-2,NA,16,many,TRBV7-3,TGTGCCAGCAGCCCTTGGACCGCCATGGGAACCGGGGAGCTGTTTTTT,CASSPWTAMGTGELFF
TRBJ1-6,TRBD1,19,many,TRBV12-5,TGTGCTAGTGGTTTGGTAGGAAAGAGGGGGACAGCCGATAATTCACCCCTCCACTTT,CASGLVGKRGTADNSPLHF